These T cell receptor beta chains were read from a single sample in a study of early stage breast cancer tumors. Assay used: immunoSEQ multiplex PCR; TCRdb lists only in-frame clones, some missing. This sample has about 31,000 clones; over 70% occur once, and the top ten carry roughly 9.1%. Sequencing was performed on breast tumor tissue. These receptors all stem from a person in their twenties or thirties with breast cancer. CDR3s include the opening cysteine and the closing phenylalanine or tryptophan. The order of the fields is J gene, V gene, CDR3 protein.

>TRBJ2-7|TRBV7-6
CASSLGLAGNPSEEQYF
>TRBJ1-1|TRBV19
CASSIGLGGNTEAFF
>TRBJ2-2|TRBV7-3
CASSSQGKAGGELFF
>TRBJ1-2|TRBV5-6
CASSSGAGYTF
>TRBJ2-3|TRBV27
CASSRGLAGLDTQYF
>TRBJ1-5|TRBV9
CASSGDRGLNQPQHF
>TRBJ1-3|TRBV14
CASSRTYSWNSGNTIYF
>TRBJ1-2|TRBV7-2
CASSLLGIRTGGYGYTF
>TRBJ1-3|TRBV10-3
CAISVDRDGNTIYF
>TRBJ2-2|TRBV5-8
CASSPGQSSFNTGELFF
>TRBJ1-1|TRBV19
CASSMPRGHAGTEAFF
>TRBJ2-1|TRBV2
CASKVGQGAWDEQFF
>TRBJ2-3|TRBV2
CASSSRGSTDTQYF
>TRBJ2-2|TRBV7-2
CASSISGGGSGELFF
>TRBJ1-1|TRBV6-6
CASSYSTYTNTEAFF
>TRBJ2-7|TRBV13
CASSQPGLAGTSEQYF
>TRBJ1-1|TRBV29-1
CSVEGWDTEAFF
>TRBJ2-3|TRBV19
CASSKRLVGSTDTQYF
>TRBJ2-1|TRBV11-2
CASSLAVSYNEQFF
>TRBJ2-1|TRBV15
CATSRDRELSGDNEQFF